This T cell receptor (beta chain) was sequenced for a study of read filtering for tumor transcriptome and immune sequencing. The CDR3 is made up of 14 amino acids. CDR1 is DFQATT, CDR2 SNEGSKA, per germline (reference sequence). V lost 2 bases to trimming and J lost 3 bases, with 11 bases between them. Molecular barcoded adaptors covering alpha/delta and beta/gamma chains were used on approximately 440 ng RNA. MiXCR, run by TCRdb on the reads, gives a single entry per CDR3 protein. The sample lists 60,000 to 80,000 distinct CDR3 sequences, around 14% occurring once. This clonotype has ten or more counts.

This sequence joins TRBV20-1 and TRBJ2-1; either TRBD1 or TRBD2 may fit D (6 bases each). The sequencing input was a population of CD138-negative cells sorted from bone marrow. The source is a donor older than 35 with multiple myeloma. For the CDR3, the DNA is TGCAGTGCTAGACCAGGGGAGGACTACAATGAGCAGTTCTTC. This gives the protein CSARPGEDYNEQFF.